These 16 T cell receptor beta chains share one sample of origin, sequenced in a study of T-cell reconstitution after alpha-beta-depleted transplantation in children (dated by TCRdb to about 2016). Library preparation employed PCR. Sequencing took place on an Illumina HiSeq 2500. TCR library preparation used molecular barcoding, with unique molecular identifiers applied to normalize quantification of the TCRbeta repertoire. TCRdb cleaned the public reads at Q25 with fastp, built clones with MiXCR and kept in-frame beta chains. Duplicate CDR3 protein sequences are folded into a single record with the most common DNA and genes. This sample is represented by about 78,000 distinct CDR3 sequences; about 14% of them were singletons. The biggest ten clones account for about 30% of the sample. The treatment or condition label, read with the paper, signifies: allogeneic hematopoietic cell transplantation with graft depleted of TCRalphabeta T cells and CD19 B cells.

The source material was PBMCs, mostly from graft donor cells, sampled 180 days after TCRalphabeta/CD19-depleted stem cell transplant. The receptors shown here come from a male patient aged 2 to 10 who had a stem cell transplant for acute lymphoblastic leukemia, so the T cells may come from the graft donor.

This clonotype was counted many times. CDR3 in DNA: TGTGCCAGCAGCTTGACAGACTACGAGCAGTACTTC. Amino acids: CASSLTDYEQYF. The chain employs TRBV5-6 and TRBJ2-7; D unclear. V was cut by 1 base and J by 3 bases, with 5 bases left in between. Per germline, CDR1 SGHDT and CDR2 YYEEEE. The CDR3 runs 12 residues.

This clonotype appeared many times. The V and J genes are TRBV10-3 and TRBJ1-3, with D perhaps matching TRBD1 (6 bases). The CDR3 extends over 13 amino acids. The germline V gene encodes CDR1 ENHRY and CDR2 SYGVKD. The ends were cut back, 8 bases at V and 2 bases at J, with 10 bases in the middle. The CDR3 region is CAIRRGPGNTIYF. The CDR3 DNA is TGTGCCATCCGCCGGGGGCCTGGAAACACCATATATTTT.

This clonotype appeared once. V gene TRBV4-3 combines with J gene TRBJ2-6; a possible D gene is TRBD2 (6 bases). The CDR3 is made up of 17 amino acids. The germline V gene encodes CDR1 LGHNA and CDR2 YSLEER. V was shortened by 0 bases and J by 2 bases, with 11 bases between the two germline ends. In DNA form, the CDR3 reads TGCGCCAGCAGCCAAGAAAATCGGGGGACTGGGGCCAACGTCCTGACTTTC. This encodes CASSQENRGTGANVLTF.

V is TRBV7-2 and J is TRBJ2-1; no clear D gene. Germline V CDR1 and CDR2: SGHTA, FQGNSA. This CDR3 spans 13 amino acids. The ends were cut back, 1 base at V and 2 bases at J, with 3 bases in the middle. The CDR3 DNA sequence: TGTGCCAGCAGCTTAGGAGCCTACAATGAGCAGTTCTTC. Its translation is CASSLGAYNEQFF.

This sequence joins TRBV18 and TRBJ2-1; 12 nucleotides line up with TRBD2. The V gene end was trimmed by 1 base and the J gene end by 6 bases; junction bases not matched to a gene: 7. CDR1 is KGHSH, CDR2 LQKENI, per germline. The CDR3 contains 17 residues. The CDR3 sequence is CASSPLPSGRVGNEQFF. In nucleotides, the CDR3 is TGTGCCAGCTCACCACTCCCTAGCGGGAGGGTAGGCAATGAGCAGTTCTTC.

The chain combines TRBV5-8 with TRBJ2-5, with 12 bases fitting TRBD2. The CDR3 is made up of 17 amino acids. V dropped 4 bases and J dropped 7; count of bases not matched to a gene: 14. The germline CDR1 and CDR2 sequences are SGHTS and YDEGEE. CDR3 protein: CASSLGLAGSFPRTQYF. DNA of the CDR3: TGTGCCAGCAGCCTCGGACTAGCGGGGTCCTTCCCTAGGACCCAGTACTTC. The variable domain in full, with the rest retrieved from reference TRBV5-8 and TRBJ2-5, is EAGVTQSPTHLIKTRGQQATLRCSPISGHTSVYWYQQALGLGLQFLLWYDEGEERNRGNFPPRFSGRQFPNYSSELNVNALELEDSALYLCASSLGLAGSFPRTQYFGPGTRLLVL.

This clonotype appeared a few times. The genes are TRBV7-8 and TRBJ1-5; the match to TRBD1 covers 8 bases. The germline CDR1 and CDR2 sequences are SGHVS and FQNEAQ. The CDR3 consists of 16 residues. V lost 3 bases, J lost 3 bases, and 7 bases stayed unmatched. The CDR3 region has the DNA TGTGCCAGCAGCTTCGGCCAGGGGGCCCTCAATCAGCCCCAGCATTTT. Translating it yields CASSFGQGALNQPQHF. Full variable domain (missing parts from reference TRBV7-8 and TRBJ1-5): GAGVSQSPRYKVAKRGQDVALRCDPISGHVSLFWYQQALGQGPEFLTYFQNEAQLDKSGLPSDRFFAERPEGSVSTLKIQRTQQEDSAVYLCASSFGQGALNQPQHFGDGTRLSIL.

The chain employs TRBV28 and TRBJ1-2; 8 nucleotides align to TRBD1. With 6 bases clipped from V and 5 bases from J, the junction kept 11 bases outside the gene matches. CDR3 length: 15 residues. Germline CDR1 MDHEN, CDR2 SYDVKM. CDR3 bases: TGTGCCAGCAGGACGGACAGGGCGTCCCGTTATGGCTACACCTTC. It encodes CASRTDRASRYGYTF.

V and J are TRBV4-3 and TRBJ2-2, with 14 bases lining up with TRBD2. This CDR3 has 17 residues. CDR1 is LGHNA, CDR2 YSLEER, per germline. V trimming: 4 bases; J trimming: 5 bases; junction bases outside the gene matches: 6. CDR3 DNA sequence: TGCGCCAGCAGCCGTAGACTAGCGGGGGGGCCAACCGGGGAGCTGTTTTTT. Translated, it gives CASSRRLAGGPTGELFF.

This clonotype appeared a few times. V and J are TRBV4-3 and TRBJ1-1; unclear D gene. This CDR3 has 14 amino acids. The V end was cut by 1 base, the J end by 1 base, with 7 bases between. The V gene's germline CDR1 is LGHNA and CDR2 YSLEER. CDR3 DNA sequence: TGCGCCAGCAGCCAAGTGCTGGGGAACACTGAAGCTTTCTTT. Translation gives CASSQVLGNTEAFF.

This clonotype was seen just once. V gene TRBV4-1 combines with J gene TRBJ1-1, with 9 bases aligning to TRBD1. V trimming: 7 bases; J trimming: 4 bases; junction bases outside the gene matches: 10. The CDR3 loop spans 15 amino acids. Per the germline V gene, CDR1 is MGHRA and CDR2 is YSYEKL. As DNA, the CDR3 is TGCGCCAGCATTTCGGACAGGGGAGGAACCACTGAAGCTTTCTTT. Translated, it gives CASISDRGGTTEAFF.

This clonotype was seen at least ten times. This CDR3 reads CASSLPGQGYEQYF. The CDR3 DNA reads as TGTGCCAGCAGTTTACCCGGACAGGGCTACGAGCAGTACTTC. The chain carries TRBV28 and TRBJ2-7, with 8 bases fitting TRBD1. The V and J ends lost 2 bases and 3 bases, in that order; junction bases with no gene match: 3. In germline, CDR1 is MDHEN, CDR2 SYDVKM. The CDR3 covers 14 residues.

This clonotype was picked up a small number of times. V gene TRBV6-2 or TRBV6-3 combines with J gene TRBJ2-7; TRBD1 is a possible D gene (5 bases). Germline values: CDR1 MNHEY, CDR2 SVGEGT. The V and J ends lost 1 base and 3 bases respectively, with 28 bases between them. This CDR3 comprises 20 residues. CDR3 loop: CASSYLRYLTTVSAYYEQYF. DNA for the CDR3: TGTGCCAGCAGTTACTTAAGATACCTTACGACAGTCTCCGCCTACTACGAGCAGTACTTC.

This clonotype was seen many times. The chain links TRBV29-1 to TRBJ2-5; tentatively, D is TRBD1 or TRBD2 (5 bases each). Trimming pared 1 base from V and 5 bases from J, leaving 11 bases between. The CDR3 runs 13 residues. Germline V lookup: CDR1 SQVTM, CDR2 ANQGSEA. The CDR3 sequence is CSVEGGKGETQYF. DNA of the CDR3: TGCAGCGTTGAAGGGGGGAAGGGGGAGACCCAGTACTTC.

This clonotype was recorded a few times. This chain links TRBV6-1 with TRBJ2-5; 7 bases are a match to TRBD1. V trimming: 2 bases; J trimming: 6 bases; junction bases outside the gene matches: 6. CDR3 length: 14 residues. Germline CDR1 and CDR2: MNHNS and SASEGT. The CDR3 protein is CASSEPYRGQTQYF. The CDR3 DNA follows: TGTGCCAGCAGTGAACCGTACAGGGGACAGACCCAGTACTTC.

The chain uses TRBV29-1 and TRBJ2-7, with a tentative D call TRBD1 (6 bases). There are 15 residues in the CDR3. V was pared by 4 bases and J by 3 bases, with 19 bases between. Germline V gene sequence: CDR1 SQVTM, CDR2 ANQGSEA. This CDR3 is CSVGGFDRLIYEQYF. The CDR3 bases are TGCAGCGTTGGGGGCTTTGACAGGCTGATCTACGAGCAGTACTTC.